These T cell receptor beta chains were read from a single sample in a study of blood T cell repertoires in COVID-19. Profiling relied on immunoSEQ multiplex PCR, and the TCRdb table lists in-frame clones only, not all of them. Of 100,000 to 120,000 clones detected, roughly four fifths appear once; the ten largest clones hold more than 15%. Sequenced: peripheral blood. The receptors stem from an older woman with acute or convalescent COVID-19. Each CDR3 is given with its conserved first and last residue. Fields, in order: D gene, V gene, clone size, J gene, CDR3 protein, CDR3 DNA. D genes are given only for firm matches. The size entry is marked missing in some rows and otherwise reads once, few, many or a size class.

D gene: .
V gene: TRBV3-1/TRBV3-2
clone size: .
J gene: TRBJ1-2
CDR3 protein: CASSQLGDGYTF
CDR3 DNA: TGTGCCAGCAGCCAGCTAGGGGATGGCTACACCTTC

D gene: .
V gene: TRBV11-2
clone size: once
J gene: TRBJ2-5
CDR3 protein: CASSLDSLAGETQYF
CDR3 DNA: TGTGCCAGCAGCTTAGATTCCCTAGCAGGAGAGACCCAGTACTTC

D gene: .
V gene: TRBV5-6
clone size: few
J gene: TRBJ1-2
CDR3 protein: CASSLQNTYGYTF
CDR3 DNA: TGTGCCAGCAGCTTGCAGAACACCTATGGCTACACCTTC

D gene: TRBD1
V gene: TRBV4-2
clone size: once
J gene: TRBJ1-5
CDR3 protein: CASSQSEDRRSNQPQHF
CDR3 DNA: TGTGCCAGCAGCCAATCTGAGGACAGGCGCAGCAATCAGCCCCAGCATTTT

D gene: .
V gene: TRBV18
clone size: .
J gene: TRBJ1-1
CDR3 protein: CASSPTGDLRTEAFF
CDR3 DNA: TGTGCCAGCTCACCGACGGGAGACCTGCGCACTGAAGCTTTCTTT

D gene: .
V gene: TRBV6-2/TRBV6-3
clone size: .
J gene: TRBJ1-2
CDR3 protein: CASSYGPAGKGYGYTF
CDR3 DNA: TGTGCCAGCAGTTATGGTCCGGCAGGGAAAGGCTATGGCTACACCTTC

D gene: TRBD1
V gene: TRBV5-5
clone size: .
J gene: TRBJ1-6
CDR3 protein: CASSPTWTGDNSPLHF
CDR3 DNA: TGTGCCAGCAGCCCGACGTGGACAGGGGATAATTCACCCCTCCACTTT

D gene: TRBD1
V gene: TRBV19
clone size: .
J gene: TRBJ2-1
CDR3 protein: CASNLDRGGNEQFF
CDR3 DNA: TGTGCCAGTAATTTGGACAGGGGGGGGAATGAGCAGTTCTTC

D gene: .
V gene: TRBV25-1
clone size: once
J gene: TRBJ2-5
CDR3 protein: CASSQRWNQYF
CDR3 DNA: TGTGCCAGCAGTCAGAGGTGGAACCAGTACTTC

D gene: .
V gene: TRBV19
clone size: medium-sized
J gene: TRBJ1-4
CDR3 protein: CASSIRQASNEKLFF
CDR3 DNA: TGTGCCAGTAGTATCCGACAGGCTTCTAATGAAAAACTGTTTTTT

D gene: .
V gene: TRBV18
clone size: .
J gene: TRBJ1-6
CDR3 protein: CASRQQGANSPLHF
CDR3 DNA: TGTGCCAGCCGCCAACAAGGGGCTAATTCACCCCTCCACTTT

D gene: TRBD2
V gene: TRBV29-1
clone size: .
J gene: TRBJ2-7
CDR3 protein: CSVEPGRGAYEQYF
CDR3 DNA: TGCAGCGTGGAACCGGGACGGGGGGCCTACGAGCAGTACTTC

D gene: .
V gene: TRBV4-2
clone size: .
J gene: TRBJ1-5
CDR3 protein: CASSQEGGRDQPQHF
CDR3 DNA: TGTGCCAGCAGCCAAGAGGGGGGGAGGGATCAGCCCCAGCATTTT

D gene: .
V gene: TRBV5-4
clone size: .
J gene: TRBJ1-6
CDR3 protein: CASSFRTEANSPLHF
CDR3 DNA: TGTGCCAGCAGCTTCAGGACGGAGGCAAATTCACCCCTCCACTTT

D gene: .
V gene: TRBV24-1
clone size: .
J gene: TRBJ2-2
CDR3 protein: CATKVSGENTGELFF
CDR3 DNA: TGTGCCACCAAGGTTTCAGGCGAAAACACCGGGGAGCTGTTTTTT

D gene: TRBD2
V gene: TRBV28
clone size: .
J gene: TRBJ2-3
CDR3 protein: CASSSLAGGRLTDTQYF
CDR3 DNA: TGTGCCAGCAGTTCCCTAGCGGGGGGGAGACTCACAGATACGCAGTATTTT

D gene: TRBD2
V gene: TRBV9
clone size: few
J gene: TRBJ2-5
CDR3 protein: CASSVEPVAGAGETQYF
CDR3 DNA: TGTGCCAGCAGCGTAGAACCCGTAGCGGGGGCGGGAGAGACCCAGTACTTC

D gene: .
V gene: TRBV30
clone size: .
J gene: TRBJ1-2
CDR3 protein: CAWSKGKDYGYTF
CDR3 DNA: TGTGCCTGGAGTAAGGGGAAGGACTATGGCTACACCTTC

D gene: TRBD2
V gene: TRBV19
clone size: once
J gene: TRBJ2-5
CDR3 protein: CASSTPLRGGGETQYF
CDR3 DNA: TGTGCCAGTAGTACTCCCTTGCGGGGGGGCGGGGAGACCCAGTACTTC

D gene: .
V gene: TRBV12-3/TRBV12-4
clone size: .
J gene: TRBJ1-1
CDR3 protein: CASSPGTEAFF
CDR3 DNA: TGTGCCAGCAGTCCGGGGACTGAAGCTTTCTTT

D gene: .
V gene: TRBV6-5
clone size: .
J gene: TRBJ1-1
CDR3 protein: CASSLTVNTEAFF
CDR3 DNA: TGTGCCAGCAGCCTGACAGTGAACACTGAAGCTTTCTTT

D gene: TRBD1
V gene: TRBV6-5
clone size: once
J gene: TRBJ1-2
CDR3 protein: CASSSVTGVYGYTF
CDR3 DNA: TGTGCCAGCAGTTCCGTGACAGGGGTCTATGGCTACACCTTC

D gene: .
V gene: TRBV4-1
clone size: .
J gene: TRBJ1-6
CDR3 protein: CASSRGQGNHSPLHF
CDR3 DNA: TGCGCCAGCAGCCGCGGGCAGGGGAATCATTCACCCCTCCACTTT

D gene: .
V gene: TRBV29-1
clone size: once
J gene: TRBJ2-7
CDR3 protein: CSVARQGSYEQYF
CDR3 DNA: TGCAGCGTTGCGAGGCAGGGGTCCTACGAGCAGTACTTC

D gene: .
V gene: TRBV24-1
clone size: .
J gene: TRBJ1-1
CDR3 protein: CATSAGRTGINTEAFF
CDR3 DNA: TGTGCCACCAGCGCAGGGAGGACGGGGATCAACACTGAAGCTTTCTTT

D gene: .
V gene: TRBV4-3
clone size: .
J gene: TRBJ1-3
CDR3 protein: CASSQGPSSGNTIYF
CDR3 DNA: TGCGCCAGCAGCCAAGGTCCATCCTCTGGAAACACCATATATTTT

D gene: .
V gene: TRBV6-2/TRBV6-3
clone size: .
J gene: TRBJ2-3
CDR3 protein: CASSYSRGPGTDTQYF
CDR3 DNA: TGTGCCAGCAGTTACTCGCGGGGGCCGGGCACAGATACGCAGTATTTT

D gene: .
V gene: TRBV28
clone size: .
J gene: TRBJ1-4
CDR3 protein: CASKPWGDDPEKLFF
CDR3 DNA: TGTGCCAGCAAACCCTGGGGGGACGACCCTGAAAAACTGTTTTTT

D gene: .
V gene: TRBV3-1/TRBV3-2
clone size: .
J gene: TRBJ1-4
CDR3 protein: CASSQVGARATFF
CDR3 DNA: TGTGCCAGCAGCCAAGTAGGAGCCAGGGCAACGTTTTTT

D gene: .
V gene: TRBV12-1
clone size: .
J gene: TRBJ1-5
CDR3 protein: CASSQEASNQPQHF
CDR3 DNA: TGTGCCAGCAGCCAGGAGGCTAGCAATCAGCCCCAGCATTTT

D gene: .
V gene: TRBV18
clone size: .
J gene: TRBJ1-6
CDR3 protein: CASSPDSQNSPLHF
CDR3 DNA: TGTGCCAGCTCACCTGACAGCCAGAATTCACCCCTCCACTTT

D gene: .
V gene: TRBV7-9
clone size: .
J gene: TRBJ1-1
CDR3 protein: CASSPVYGVGTEAFF
CDR3 DNA: TGTGCCAGCAGCCCTGTTTACGGGGTGGGCACTGAAGCTTTCTTT

D gene: .
V gene: TRBV29-1
clone size: once
J gene: TRBJ1-1
CDR3 protein: CSVEDPGTEAFF
CDR3 DNA: TGCAGCGTTGAAGATCCGGGAACTGAAGCTTTCTTT

D gene: .
V gene: TRBV24-1
clone size: .
J gene: TRBJ1-1
CDR3 protein: CATSDSRHLNTEAFF
CDR3 DNA: TGTGCCACCAGTGATTCCAGACATTTGAACACTGAAGCTTTCTTT

D gene: TRBD1
V gene: TRBV2
clone size: .
J gene: TRBJ2-7
CDR3 protein: CASSIFRQGDEQYF
CDR3 DNA: TGTGCCAGCAGTATATTCCGACAGGGCGACGAGCAGTACTTC

D gene: TRBD1
V gene: TRBV30
clone size: few
J gene: TRBJ1-5
CDR3 protein: CAWSVFQGAFHQPQHF
CDR3 DNA: TGTGCCTGGAGTGTATTCCAGGGGGCCTTTCATCAGCCCCAGCATTTT

D gene: .
V gene: TRBV11-2
clone size: .
J gene: TRBJ2-7
CDR3 protein: CASSAQGLALPYEQYF
CDR3 DNA: TGTGCCAGCAGCGCGCAGGGGCTAGCTCTCCCCTACGAGCAGTACTTC

D gene: TRBD1
V gene: TRBV2
clone size: .
J gene: TRBJ1-1
CDR3 protein: CASREGQGGTEAFF
CDR3 DNA: TGTGCCAGCAGGGAAGGACAGGGTGGGACTGAAGCTTTCTTT

D gene: .
V gene: TRBV19
clone size: .
J gene: TRBJ1-1
CDR3 protein: CASSTWGPLSAEAFF
CDR3 DNA: TGTGCCAGTAGTACTTGGGGCCCATTGAGCGCTGAAGCTTTCTTT

D gene: TRBD1
V gene: TRBV7-3
clone size: once
J gene: TRBJ1-1
CDR3 protein: CASSSQGGGTEAFF
CDR3 DNA: TGTGCCAGCAGCTCTCAGGGGGGCGGCACTGAAGCTTTCTTT

D gene: .
V gene: TRBV6-5
clone size: .
J gene: TRBJ1-2
CDR3 protein: CASSYYLGAYGYTF
CDR3 DNA: TGTGCCAGCAGTTACTACTTAGGGGCCTATGGCTACACCTTC

D gene: .
V gene: TRBV2
clone size: .
J gene: TRBJ2-5
CDR3 protein: CASTAGWQETQYF
CDR3 DNA: TGTGCCAGCACCGCAGGGTGGCAAGAGACCCAGTACTTC

D gene: .
V gene: TRBV4-1
clone size: .
J gene: TRBJ1-2
CDR3 protein: CASSQDFGTYYGYTF
CDR3 DNA: TGCGCCAGCAGCCAAGACTTTGGGACTTACTATGGCTACACCTTC

D gene: .
V gene: TRBV7-2
clone size: .
J gene: TRBJ1-1
CDR3 protein: CASSFTLNTEAFF
CDR3 DNA: TGTGCCAGCAGCTTCACACTGAACACTGAAGCTTTCTTT

D gene: .
V gene: TRBV6-2/TRBV6-3
clone size: few
J gene: TRBJ1-1
CDR3 protein: CASSYSRSNTEAFF
CDR3 DNA: TGTGCCAGCAGTTACTCGAGGTCCAACACTGAAGCTTTCTTT

D gene: .
V gene: TRBV4-2
clone size: .
J gene: TRBJ2-1
CDR3 protein: CASSQDGTLNEQFF
CDR3 DNA: TGTGCCAGCAGCCAAGACGGGACTCTTAATGAGCAGTTCTTC

D gene: .
V gene: TRBV10-3
clone size: .
J gene: TRBJ1-4
CDR3 protein: CAISESGEGRKLFF
CDR3 DNA: TGTGCCATCAGTGAGTCGGGAGAGGGTAGAAAACTGTTTTTT

D gene: TRBD1
V gene: TRBV7-9
clone size: .
J gene: TRBJ1-2
CDR3 protein: CASSFDRGGYTF
CDR3 DNA: TGTGCCAGCAGCTTCGACAGGGGGGGCTACACCTTC

D gene: TRBD1
V gene: TRBV9
clone size: few
J gene: TRBJ2-7
CDR3 protein: CASSAGQGEQYF
CDR3 DNA: TGTGCCAGCAGCGCGGGACAGGGGGAGCAGTACTTC

D gene: .
V gene: TRBV6-5
clone size: .
J gene: TRBJ1-4
CDR3 protein: CASRNGGTENEKLFF
CDR3 DNA: TGTGCCAGCAGAAATGGGGGGACGGAGAATGAAAAACTGTTTTTT

D gene: TRBD1
V gene: TRBV15
clone size: .
J gene: TRBJ1-1
CDR3 protein: CATTTGGLGNTEAFF
CDR3 DNA: TGTGCCACCACAACAGGGGGTCTCGGGAACACTGAAGCTTTCTTT

D gene: TRBD1
V gene: TRBV28
clone size: .
J gene: TRBJ1-1
CDR3 protein: CASSLFWRDRGQTEAFF
CDR3 DNA: TGTGCCAGCAGTTTATTTTGGCGGGACAGGGGGCAGACTGAAGCTTTCTTT

D gene: TRBD1
V gene: TRBV5-1
clone size: .
J gene: TRBJ2-3
CDR3 protein: CASSAGTGRTTDTQYF
CDR3 DNA: TGCGCCAGCAGCGCTGGGACAGGCCGAACCACAGATACGCAGTATTTT

D gene: .
V gene: TRBV27
clone size: .
J gene: TRBJ2-3
CDR3 protein: CASSLAWSRARGDTQYF
CDR3 DNA: TGTGCCAGCAGTTTAGCGTGGTCGAGAGCCCGGGGGGATACGCAGTATTTT

D gene: TRBD1
V gene: TRBV6-5
clone size: .
J gene: TRBJ1-6
CDR3 protein: CASSYSIRQGGSPLHF
CDR3 DNA: TGTGCCAGCAGTTACTCGATCCGGCAGGGGGGCTCACCCCTCCACTTT

D gene: TRBD1
V gene: TRBV9
clone size: .
J gene: TRBJ1-5
CDR3 protein: CASGIRQGPRPQHF
CDR3 DNA: TGTGCCAGCGGCATTAGACAGGGGCCCAGGCCCCAGCATTTT

D gene: TRBD1
V gene: TRBV14
clone size: .
J gene: TRBJ1-2
CDR3 protein: CALKPGQGDGYTF
CDR3 DNA: TGTGCCCTAAAACCAGGGCAGGGGGATGGCTACACCTTC

D gene: TRBD1
V gene: TRBV5-1
clone size: .
J gene: TRBJ2-7
CDR3 protein: CASSSDRGSPYEQYF
CDR3 DNA: TGCGCCAGCAGCTCCGACAGGGGATCCCCCTACGAGCAGTACTTC

D gene: .
V gene: TRBV19
clone size: .
J gene: TRBJ1-1
CDR3 protein: CASSAQVRTEAFF
CDR3 DNA: TGTGCCAGTAGCGCCCAAGTGAGGACTGAAGCTTTCTTT